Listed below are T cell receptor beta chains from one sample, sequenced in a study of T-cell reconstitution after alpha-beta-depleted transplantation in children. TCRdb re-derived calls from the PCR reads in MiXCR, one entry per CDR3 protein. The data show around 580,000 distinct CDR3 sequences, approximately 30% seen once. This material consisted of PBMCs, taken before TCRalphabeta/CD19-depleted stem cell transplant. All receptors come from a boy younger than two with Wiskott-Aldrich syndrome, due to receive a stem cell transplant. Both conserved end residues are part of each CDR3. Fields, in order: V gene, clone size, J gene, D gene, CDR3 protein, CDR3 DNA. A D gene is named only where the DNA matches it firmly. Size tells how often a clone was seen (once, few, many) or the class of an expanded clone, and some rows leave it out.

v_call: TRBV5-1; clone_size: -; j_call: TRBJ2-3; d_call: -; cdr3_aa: CASSGALEMAQYF; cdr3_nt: TGCGCCAGCAGCGGGGCGCTAGAAATGGCGCAGTATTTT
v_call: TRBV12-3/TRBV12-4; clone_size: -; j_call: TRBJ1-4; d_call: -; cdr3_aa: CASRTDTTNEKLFF; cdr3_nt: TGTGCCAGCAGGACAGACACAACTAATGAAAAACTGTTTTTT
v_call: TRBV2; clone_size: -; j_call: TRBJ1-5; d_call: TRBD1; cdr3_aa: CASSYIPGQSYSNQPQHF; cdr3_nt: TGTGCCAGCAGTTACATACCGGGACAGTCGTATAGCAATCAGCCCCAGCATTTT
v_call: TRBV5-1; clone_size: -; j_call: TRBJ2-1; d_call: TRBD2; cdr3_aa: CASSWERGRTSGRPFYNELFF; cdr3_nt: TGCGCCAGCAGCTGGGAAAGGGGAAGGACTAGCGGGAGGCCCTTTTACAATGAGCTGTTCTTC
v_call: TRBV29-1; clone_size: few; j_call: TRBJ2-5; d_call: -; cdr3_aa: CSVVREVETQYF; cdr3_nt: TGCAGCGTCGTCAGAGAAGTGGAGACCCAGTACTTC
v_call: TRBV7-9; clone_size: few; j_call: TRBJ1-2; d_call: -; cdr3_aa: CASSLVGTESNYGYTF; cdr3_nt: TGTGCCAGCAGCTTAGTAGGGACGGAGTCTAACTATGGCTACACCTTC
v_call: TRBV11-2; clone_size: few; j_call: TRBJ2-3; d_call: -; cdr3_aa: CASSLDVSTDTQYF; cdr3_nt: TGTGCCAGCAGCTTAGACGTTAGCACAGATACGCAGTATTTT
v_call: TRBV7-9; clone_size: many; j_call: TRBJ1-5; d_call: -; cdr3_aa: CASSLAGASNQPQHF; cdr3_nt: TGTGCCAGCAGCTTGGCGGGGGCAAGCAATCAGCCCCAGCATTTT
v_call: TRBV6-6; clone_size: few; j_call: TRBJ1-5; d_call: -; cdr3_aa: CASSGQRNQPQHF; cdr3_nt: TGTGCCAGCAGTGGTCAGAGGAATCAGCCCCAGCATTTT
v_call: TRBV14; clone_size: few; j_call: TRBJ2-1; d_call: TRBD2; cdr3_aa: CASSQGLAGQFPYNEQFF; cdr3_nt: TGTGCCAGCAGCCAAGGACTAGCGGGACAGTTTCCGTACAATGAGCAGTTCTTC
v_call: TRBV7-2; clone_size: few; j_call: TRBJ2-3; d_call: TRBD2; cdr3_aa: CASSLKLAGSTDTQYF; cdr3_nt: TGTGCCAGCAGCCTAAAACTAGCGGGATCCACAGATACGCAGTATTTT
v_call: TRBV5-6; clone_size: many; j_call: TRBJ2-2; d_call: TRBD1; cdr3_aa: CASSYRGLGTGELFF; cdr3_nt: TGTGCCAGCAGCTACAGGGGGCTGGGCACCGGGGAGCTGTTTTTT
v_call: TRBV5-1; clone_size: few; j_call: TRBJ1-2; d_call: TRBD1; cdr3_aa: CASSQGQGRNYGYTF; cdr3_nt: TGCGCCAGCAGCCAAGGACAGGGGAGGAACTATGGCTACACCTTC
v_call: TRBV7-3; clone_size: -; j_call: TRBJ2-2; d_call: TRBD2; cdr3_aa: CASSFTGTSGRAFSGELFF; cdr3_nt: TGTGCCAGCAGCTTTACCGGGACTAGCGGGAGGGCCTTCTCCGGGGAGCTGTTTTTT
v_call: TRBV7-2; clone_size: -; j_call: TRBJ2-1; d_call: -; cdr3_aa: CASSSTSSYNEQFF; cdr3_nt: TGTGCCAGCAGCTCCACGAGCTCCTACAATGAGCAGTTCTTC
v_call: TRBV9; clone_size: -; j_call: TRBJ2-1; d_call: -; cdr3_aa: CASSADRNNEQFF; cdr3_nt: TGTGCCAGCAGCGCCGACAGGAACAATGAGCAGTTCTTC
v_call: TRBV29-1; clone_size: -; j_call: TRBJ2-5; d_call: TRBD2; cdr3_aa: CSVGSGRRETQYF; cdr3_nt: TGCAGCGTTGGTAGCGGGAGACGAGAGACCCAGTACTTC
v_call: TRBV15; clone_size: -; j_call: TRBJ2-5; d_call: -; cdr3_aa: CATSRDGDYPGETQYF; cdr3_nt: TGTGCCACCAGCAGAGATGGTGACTACCCTGGGGAGACCCAGTACTTC
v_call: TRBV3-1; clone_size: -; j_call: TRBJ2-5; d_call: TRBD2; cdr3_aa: CASSRKTSTETQYF; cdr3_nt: TGTGCCAGCAGCCGAAAGACTAGCACGGAGACCCAGTACTTC
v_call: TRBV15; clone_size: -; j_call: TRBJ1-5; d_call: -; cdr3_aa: CATNPYVTSNQPQHF; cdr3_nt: TGTGCCACCAACCCGTACGTTACCAGCAATCAGCCCCAGCATTTT
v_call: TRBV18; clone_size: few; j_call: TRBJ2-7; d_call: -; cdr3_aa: CASSPYQGTRAEQYF; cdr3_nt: TGTGCCAGCTCACCCTACCAGGGGACTCGGGCCGAGCAGTACTTC
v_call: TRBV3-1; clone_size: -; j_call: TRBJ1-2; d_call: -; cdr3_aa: CASSQGPGDGYTF; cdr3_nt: TGTGCCAGCAGCCAAGGCCCCGGGGATGGCTACACCTTC
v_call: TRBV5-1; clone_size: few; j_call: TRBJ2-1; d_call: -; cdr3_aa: CASSLFLGEQFF; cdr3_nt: TGCGCCAGCAGCTTGTTTTTAGGTGAGCAGTTCTTC
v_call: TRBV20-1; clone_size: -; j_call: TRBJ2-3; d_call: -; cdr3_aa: CSPHYDTQYF; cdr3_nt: TGCAGCCCACACTACGATACGCAGTATTTT
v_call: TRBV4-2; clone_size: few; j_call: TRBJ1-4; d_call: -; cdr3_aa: CASSQAIGGNEKLFF; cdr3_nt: TGTGCCAGCAGCCAAGCCATCGGGGGCAATGAAAAACTGTTTTTT
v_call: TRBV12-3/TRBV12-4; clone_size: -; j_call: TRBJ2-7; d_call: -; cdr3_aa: CASSILQGGEQYF; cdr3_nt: TGTGCCAGCAGTATACTACAGGGTGGCGAGCAGTACTTC
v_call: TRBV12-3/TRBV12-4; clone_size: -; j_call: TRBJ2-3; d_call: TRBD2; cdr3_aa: CASVPGGLASTDTQYF; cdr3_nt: TGTGCCAGCGTCCCGGGGGGACTAGCGAGCACAGATACGCAGTATTTT
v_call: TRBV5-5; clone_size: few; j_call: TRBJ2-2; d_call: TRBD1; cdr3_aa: CASSFWTGSIPGTGELFF; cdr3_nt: TGTGCCAGCAGCTTCTGGACAGGGTCTATCCCGGGCACCGGGGAGCTGTTTTTT
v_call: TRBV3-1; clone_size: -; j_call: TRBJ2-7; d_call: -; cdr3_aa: CASKGLFYEQYF; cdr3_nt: TGTGCCAGCAAGGGACTTTTCTACGAGCAGTACTTC
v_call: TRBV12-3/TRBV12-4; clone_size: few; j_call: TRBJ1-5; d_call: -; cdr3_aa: CASSSPDQPQHF; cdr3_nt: TGTGCCAGCAGTTCCCCCGATCAGCCCCAGCATTTT
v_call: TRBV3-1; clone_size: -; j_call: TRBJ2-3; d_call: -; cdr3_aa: CASRGQRGFSTDTQYF; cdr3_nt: TGTGCCAGCAGGGGACAAAGAGGTTTCAGCACAGATACGCAGTATTTT
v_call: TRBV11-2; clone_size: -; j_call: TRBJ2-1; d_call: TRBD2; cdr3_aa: CASSCGRPFYNEQFF; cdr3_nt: TGTGCCAGCAGCTGCGGGAGGCCTTTCTACAATGAGCAGTTCTTC
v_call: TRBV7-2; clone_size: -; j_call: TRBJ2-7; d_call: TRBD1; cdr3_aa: CASSTSAGTGRNEQYF; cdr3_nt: TGTGCCAGCAGCACGAGCGCCGGGACAGGACGGAACGAGCAGTACTTC
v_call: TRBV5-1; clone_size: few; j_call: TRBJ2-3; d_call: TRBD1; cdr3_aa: CASSLGRTGASTDTQYF; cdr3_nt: TGCGCCAGCAGCTTGGGTAGGACAGGGGCAAGCACAGATACGCAGTATTTT
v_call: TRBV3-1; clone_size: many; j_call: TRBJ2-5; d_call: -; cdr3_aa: CASSQGQREETQYF; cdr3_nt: TGTGCCAGCAGCCAAGGGCAGAGAGAAGAGACCCAGTACTTC
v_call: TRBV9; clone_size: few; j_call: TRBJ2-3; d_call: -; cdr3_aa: CASSVVSSITDTQYF; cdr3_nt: TGTGCCAGCAGCGTAGTGAGTAGCATAACAGATACGCAGTATTTT
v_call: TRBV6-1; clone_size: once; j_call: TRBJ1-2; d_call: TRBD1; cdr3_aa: CASKLGTANYGYTF; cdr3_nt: TGTGCCAGCAAACTTGGGACAGCTAACTATGGCTACACCTTC
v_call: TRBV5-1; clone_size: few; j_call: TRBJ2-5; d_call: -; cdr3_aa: CASSTRTVAGETQYF; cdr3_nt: TGCGCCAGCAGCACCAGGACAGTTGCCGGGGAGACCCAGTACTTC
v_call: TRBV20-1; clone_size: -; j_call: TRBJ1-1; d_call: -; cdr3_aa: CSARDSTGGTEAFF; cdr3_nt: TGCAGTGCTAGAGATTCGACTGGTGGCACTGAAGCTTTCTTT
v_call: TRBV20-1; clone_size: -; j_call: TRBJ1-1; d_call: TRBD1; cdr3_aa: CSARGPQGVGTEAFF; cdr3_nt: TGCAGTGCTAGAGGCCCACAGGGGGTGGGGACTGAAGCTTTCTTT
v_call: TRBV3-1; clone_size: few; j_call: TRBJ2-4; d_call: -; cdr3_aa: CASSQTYSRLAKNIQYF; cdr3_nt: TGTGCCAGCAGCCAAACATATAGCAGGCTAGCCAAAAACATTCAGTACTTC
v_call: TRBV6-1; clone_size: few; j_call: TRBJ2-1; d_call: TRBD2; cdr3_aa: CASSPRVQPPSGSYNEQFF; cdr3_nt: TGTGCCAGCAGTCCCAGGGTCCAACCTCCAAGCGGGAGTTACAATGAGCAGTTCTTC
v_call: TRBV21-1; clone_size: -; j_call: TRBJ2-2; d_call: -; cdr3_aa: CASSKAGWDTGELFF; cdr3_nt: TGTGCCAGCAGCAAAGCAGGGTGGGACACCGGGGAGCTGTTTTTT
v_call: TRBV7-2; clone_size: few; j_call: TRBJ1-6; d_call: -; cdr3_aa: CASSLAGGNSPLHF; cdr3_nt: TGTGCCAGCAGCTTAGCGGGGGGGAATTCACCCCTCCACTTT
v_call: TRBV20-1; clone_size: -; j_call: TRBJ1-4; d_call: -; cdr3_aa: CSARDTLATKVNEKLFF; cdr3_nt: TGCAGTGCTAGAGATACTTTGGCGACAAAGGTTAATGAAAAACTGTTTTTT
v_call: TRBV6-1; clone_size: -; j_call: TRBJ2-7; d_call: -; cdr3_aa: CASTNPSGAGEQYF; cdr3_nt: TGTGCCAGCACCAATCCGTCCGGAGCGGGCGAGCAGTACTTC
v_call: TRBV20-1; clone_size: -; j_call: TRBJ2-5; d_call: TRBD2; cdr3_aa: CSAIGVLADQETQYF; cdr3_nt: TGCAGTGCTATAGGAGTACTAGCGGATCAAGAGACCCAGTACTTC
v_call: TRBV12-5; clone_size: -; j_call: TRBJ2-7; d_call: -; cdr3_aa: CASGLKSEQYF; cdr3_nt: TGTGCTAGTGGTTTGAAGTCCGAGCAGTACTTC
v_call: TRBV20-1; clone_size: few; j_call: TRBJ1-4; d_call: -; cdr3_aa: CSARPRGFGEKLFF; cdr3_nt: TGCAGTGCTCGGCCCAGGGGATTCGGGGAAAAACTGTTTTTT
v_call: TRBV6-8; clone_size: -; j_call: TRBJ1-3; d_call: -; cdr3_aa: CASSPDLPPGNTIYF; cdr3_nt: TGTGCCAGCAGTCCGGACCTTCCCCCTGGAAACACCATATATTTT
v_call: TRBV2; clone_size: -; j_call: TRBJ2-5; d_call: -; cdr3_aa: CASSVTGNWRETQYF; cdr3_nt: TGTGCCAGCAGTGTAACGGGAAACTGGAGAGAGACCCAGTACTTC
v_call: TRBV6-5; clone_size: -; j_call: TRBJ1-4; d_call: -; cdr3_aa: CASSYSKANEKLFF; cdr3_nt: TGTGCCAGCAGTTACTCGAAAGCTAATGAAAAACTGTTTTTT
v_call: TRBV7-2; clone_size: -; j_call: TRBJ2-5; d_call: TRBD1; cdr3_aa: CASSWDRAGETQYF; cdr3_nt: TGTGCCAGCAGCTGGGACAGGGCGGGCGAGACCCAGTACTTC
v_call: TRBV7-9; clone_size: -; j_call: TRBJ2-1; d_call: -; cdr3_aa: CASRRAGRTEHNEQFF; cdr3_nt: TGTGCCAGCAGGCGAGCAGGGAGGACTGAACACAATGAGCAGTTCTTC
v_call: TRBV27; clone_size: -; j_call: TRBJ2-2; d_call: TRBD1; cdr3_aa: CASSMKVLDRGTSGELFF; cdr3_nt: TGTGCCAGCAGTATGAAAGTCCTTGACAGGGGGACATCCGGGGAGCTGTTTTTT
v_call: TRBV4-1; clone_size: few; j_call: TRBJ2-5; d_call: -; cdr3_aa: CASSPIGWGNQETQYF; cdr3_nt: TGCGCCAGCAGCCCCATAGGTTGGGGGAACCAAGAGACCCAGTACTTC
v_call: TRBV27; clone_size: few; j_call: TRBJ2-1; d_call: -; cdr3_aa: CASSYHGGEQFF; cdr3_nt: TGTGCCAGCAGCTATCACGGGGGTGAGCAGTTCTTC
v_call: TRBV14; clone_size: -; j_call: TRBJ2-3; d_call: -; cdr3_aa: CASSQFSYAQYF; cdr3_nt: TGTGCCAGCAGCCAATTCTCCTACGCGCAGTATTTT